This T cell receptor beta chain is from a study of PD-1 blockade in mismatch repair-deficient tumors. TCRdb's copy holds only in-frame clones and misses some; the assay was immunoSEQ multiplex PCR. This sample has 45,000 to 60,000 clones, with roughly 78% found just once. Sequenced material: peripheral blood, taken 4 weeks after starting pembrolizumab. This sequence originates from an adult with mismatch repair-deficient cancer.

CDR3 nucleotides: TGTGCCAGCAGCCAAGGGACAAGGAACACTGAAGCTTTCTTT. As protein: CASSQGTRNTEAFF. The chain combines TRBV14 with TRBJ1-1; tentative D call: TRBD1 (5 bases). V was trimmed by 1 base and J by 1 base, leaving 7 bases between them. Germline values: CDR1 SGHDN, CDR2 FVKESK. This CDR3 has 14 residues.